These 4 T cell receptor beta chains were sequenced from one sample in a study of blood T cell repertoires in COVID-19. Measured with immunoSEQ multiplex PCR; TCRdb has only the in-frame clones, and not every one. Here the sample spans about 240,000 clones, roughly 83% being singletons. The sequencing input was peripheral blood. All receptors come from a woman of 80 years or more with acute or convalescent COVID-19.

The gene calls are TRBV19 and TRBJ2-1; 8 bases line up with TRBD1. V shed 5 bases, J shed 0 bases, and the junction held 3 bases outside the gene matches. CDR1 LNHDA and CDR2 SQIVND come from the germline V gene (reference sequence). The CDR3 runs 15 residues. CDR3 in amino acids: CASSAQGGSYNEQFF. Here the CDR3 DNA reads TGTGCCAGTAGTGCACAGGGGGGCTCCTACAATGAGCAGTTCTTC. The variable domain in full, with the rest retrieved from reference TRBV19 and TRBJ2-1, is DGGITQSPKYLFRKEGQNVTLSCEQNLNHDAMYWYRQDPGQGLRLIYYSQIVNDFQKGDIAEGYSVSREKKESFPLTVTSAQKNPTAFYLCASSAQGGSYNEQFFGPGTRLTVL.

The CDR3 protein is CASGVGGTEAFF. In DNA, the CDR3 is TGTGCCAGCGGGGTAGGAGGCACTGAAGCTTTCTTT. The chain employs TRBV6-5 and TRBJ1-1; D is unresolved. The CDR3 runs to 12 residues. CDR1 and CDR2 from the germline V gene are MNHEY and SVGAGI. V was cut by 8 bases and J by 4 bases, with 11 bases left in between.

The chain couples TRBV6-6 to TRBJ1-6; perhaps TRBD1 as D (6 bases). The CDR3 loop spans 16 amino acids. Germline lookup yields CDR1 MNHNY and CDR2 SVGAGI (reference sequence). Trimming took off 0 bases at V and 9 bases at J, with 15 bases between the two ends. The CDR3 nucleotides are TGTGCCAGCAGTTACTCGATGGCAGGGGATGTTTCACCCCTCCACTTT. This codes for CASSYSMAGDVSPLHF.

Here the CDR3 reads CASSLGAGEPNEKLFF. CDR3 coding DNA: TGCGCCAGCAGCTTGGGGGCAGGGGAGCCTAATGAAAAACTGTTTTTT. The chain joins TRBV5-1 to TRBJ1-4; a weak D match, TRBD1 (6 bases). Germline values: CDR1 SGHRS, CDR2 YFSETQ. V was shortened by 0 bases and J by 3 bases, with 12 bases between the two germline ends. This CDR3 has 16 residues.